This section outlines one T cell receptor (beta chain) sequence together with its context. This sample was taken from a study of blood T cell repertoires in COVID-19. Background on the study: Specimens from acute and convalescent COVID-19 originated in the United States, Italy and Spain.

The CDR3 is 15 amino acids. Germline loops: CDR1 LGHNA, CDR2 YNFKEQ. Trimming pared 0 bases from V and 1 base from J, leaving 9 bases between. Only in-frame clones appear in the TCRdb table, and some are missing; sequencing was by immunoSEQ multiplex PCR. Among some 97,000 clones listed, around four fifths were seen once. This clonotype originated in a man between 45 and 60 years old with active or convalescent COVID-19. Sequenced material: peripheral blood. The chain combines TRBV4-2 with TRBJ1-2, with D perhaps TRBD1 (5 bases). CDR3 amino acids: CASSQEGQFNYGYTF. Written as DNA, the CDR3 is TGTGCCAGCAGCCAAGAGGGGCAGTTTAACTATGGCTACACCTTC.